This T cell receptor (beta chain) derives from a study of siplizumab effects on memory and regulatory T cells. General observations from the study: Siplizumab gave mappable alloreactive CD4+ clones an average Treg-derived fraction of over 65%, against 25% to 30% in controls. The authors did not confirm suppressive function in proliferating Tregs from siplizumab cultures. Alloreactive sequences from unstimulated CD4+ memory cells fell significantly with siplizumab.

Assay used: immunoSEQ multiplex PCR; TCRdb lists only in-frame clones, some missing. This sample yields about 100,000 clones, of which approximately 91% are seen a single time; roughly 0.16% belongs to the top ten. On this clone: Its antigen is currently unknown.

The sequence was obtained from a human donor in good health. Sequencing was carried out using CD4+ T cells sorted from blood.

CDR3 nucleotide sequence: TGTGCCAGTAGTTACGCAGGAAATTCCCCACTTAGCAATCAGCCCCAGCATTTT. This encodes CASSYAGNSPLSNQPQHF. V gene TRBV19 combines with J gene TRBJ1-5; D unclear. The CDR3 extends over 18 amino acids. Between the trimmed V and J ends, which lost 5 bases and 0 bases, there was a span of 20 bases. The germline V gene has CDR1 LNHDA and CDR2 SQIVND (reference sequence).